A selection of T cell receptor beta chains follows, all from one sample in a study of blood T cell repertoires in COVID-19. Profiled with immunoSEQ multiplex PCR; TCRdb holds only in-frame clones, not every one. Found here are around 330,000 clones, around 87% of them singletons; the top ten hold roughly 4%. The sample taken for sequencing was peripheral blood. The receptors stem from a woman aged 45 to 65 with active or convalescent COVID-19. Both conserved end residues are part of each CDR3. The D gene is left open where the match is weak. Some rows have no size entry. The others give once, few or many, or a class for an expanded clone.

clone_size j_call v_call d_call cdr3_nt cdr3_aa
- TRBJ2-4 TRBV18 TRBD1 TGTGCCAGCTCGGGTCGACAGGGACAAAACATTCAGTACTTC CASSGRQGQNIQYF
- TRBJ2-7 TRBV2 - TGTGCCAGCAGTAAGGGGTCCAAGCCGGACGAGCAGTACTTC CASSKGSKPDEQYF
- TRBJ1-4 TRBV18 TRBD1 TGTGCCAGCTCTCCGGGACAGGGTCGAGAAAAACTGTTTTTT CASSPGQGREKLFF
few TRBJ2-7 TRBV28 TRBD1 TGTGCCAGCAGAAACAGGGGGCTTAACTCCTACGAGCAGTACTTC CASRNRGLNSYEQYF
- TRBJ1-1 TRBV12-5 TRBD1 TGTGCTAGTGGTAACCGGGACAGCAGTAAGAACACTGAAGCTTTCTTT CASGNRDSSKNTEAFF
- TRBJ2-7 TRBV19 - TGTGCCAGTAGCCGCGGACTACTCCACAGCTACGAGCAGTACTTC CASSRGLLHSYEQYF
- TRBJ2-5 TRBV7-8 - TGTGCCAGCAGCTTAGTTCCGTCGGAGACCCAGTACTTC CASSLVPSETQYF
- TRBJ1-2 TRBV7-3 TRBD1 TGTGCCAGCAGCCTCGGGACAGGGGTGGGGGATGGCTACACCTTC CASSLGTGVGDGYTF
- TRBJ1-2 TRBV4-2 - TGTGCCAGCAGCCCCGGACACAAACAAGTATATGGCTACACCTTC CASSPGHKQVYGYTF
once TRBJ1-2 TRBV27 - TGTGCCAGCGCTGGGGACTCCGGATTGGCCTATGGCTACACCTTC CASAGDSGLAYGYTF
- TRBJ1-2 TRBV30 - TGTGCCTGGAAACCGCCAGGGGCCGGCTACACCTTC CAWKPPGAGYTF
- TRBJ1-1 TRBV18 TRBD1 TGTGCCAGCTCACCGGGACAGGGGGAGGCGGAAGCTTTCTTT CASSPGQGEAEAFF
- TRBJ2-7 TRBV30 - TGTGCCTGGAGTGGGGCCCTCTCCTACGAGCAGTACTTC CAWSGALSYEQYF
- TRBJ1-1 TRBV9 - TGTGCCAGCAGCGCCATAGACAGATGGAACACTGAAGCTTTCTTT CASSAIDRWNTEAFF
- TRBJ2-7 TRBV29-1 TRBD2 TGCAGCGCCGGCGGGAGCTCCTACGAGCAGTACTTC CSAGGSSYEQYF
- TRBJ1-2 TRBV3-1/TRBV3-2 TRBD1 TGTGCCAGCAGCCTCAGCAGACAGGGAGTTAAGTATGGCTACACCTTC CASSLSRQGVKYGYTF
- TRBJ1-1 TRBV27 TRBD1 TGTGCCAGCAGGTTTACAGGGGGGACTGAAGCTTTCTTT CASRFTGGTEAFF
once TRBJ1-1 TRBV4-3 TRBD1 TGCGCCAGCAGCGCAGACAGGGGGCCTGGCACTGAAGCTTTCTTT CASSADRGPGTEAFF
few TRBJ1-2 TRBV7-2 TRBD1 TGTGCCAGCAGCACCGGGACAGGGTGGAACTATGGCTACACCTTC CASSTGTGWNYGYTF
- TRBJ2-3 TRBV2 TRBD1 TGTGCCAGCACTGGGACAGGCGTCACAGATACGCAGTATTTT CASTGTGVTDTQYF
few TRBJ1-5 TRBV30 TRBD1 TGTGCCTGGAGTACAATGGGGGACAGGGGTAATCAGCCCCAGCATTTT CAWSTMGDRGNQPQHF
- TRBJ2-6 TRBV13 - TGTGCCAGCAGCTCCTACAGCTCTGGGGCCAACGTCCTGACTTTC CASSSYSSGANVLTF
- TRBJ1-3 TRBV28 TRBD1 TGTGCCAGCAGTTTGACAGGGAAAAACGGAAACACCATATATTTT CASSLTGKNGNTIYF
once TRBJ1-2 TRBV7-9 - TGTGCCAGCAGAGCTTTCGAACGAGGAGACTATGGCTACACCTTC CASRAFERGDYGYTF
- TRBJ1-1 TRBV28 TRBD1 TGTGCCAGCAGCCCGACACAGGGGGGTGGAATCACTGAAGCTTTCTTT CASSPTQGGGITEAFF
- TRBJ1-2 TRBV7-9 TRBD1 TGTGCCAGCAGCTTAGCGGACAGGGCCTACGGCTACACCTTC CASSLADRAYGYTF
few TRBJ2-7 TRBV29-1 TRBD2 TGCAGCGCCCGGACTAGCGGATACTCCTACGAGCAGTACTTC CSARTSGYSYEQYF
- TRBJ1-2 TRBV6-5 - TGTGCCAGCAGTAGGACAGCCCATGGAGGCTACACCTTC CASSRTAHGGYTF
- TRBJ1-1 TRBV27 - TGTGCCAGCTCCATCGGGGGAACGGTCGACACTGAAGCTTTCTTT CASSIGGTVDTEAFF
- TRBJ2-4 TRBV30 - TGTGCCTGGAGTGGACTAGCCAAAAACATTCAGTACTTC CAWSGLAKNIQYF
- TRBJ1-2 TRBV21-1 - TGTGCCAGCAGCAATCTCGGGACTGGGTATGGCTACACCTTC CASSNLGTGYGYTF
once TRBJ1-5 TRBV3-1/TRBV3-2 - TGTGCCAGCAGCCCGAACAGGTATAGCAATCAGCCCCAGCATTTT CASSPNRYSNQPQHF
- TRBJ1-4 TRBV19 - TGTGCCAGTAGAAGGACAGAAGCCACTGAAAAACTGTTTTTT CASRRTEATEKLFF
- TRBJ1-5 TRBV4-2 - TGTGCCAGCAGCCAAGATCTAGGGGCAGGGGATAGCAGTCAGCCCCAGCATTTT CASSQDLGAGDSSQPQHF
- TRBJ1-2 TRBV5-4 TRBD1 TGTGCCAGCAGCTTTGGGGACAGGGTTGGCGGTGGCTATGGCTACACCTTC CASSFGDRVGGGYGYTF
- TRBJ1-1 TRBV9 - TGTGCCAGCAGCGTATCGACAGCGAACACTGAAGCTTTCTTT CASSVSTANTEAFF
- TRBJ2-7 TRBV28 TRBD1 TGTGCCAGCAGTTCTCCGGGACAGGGTCCCTACGAGCAGTACTTC CASSSPGQGPYEQYF
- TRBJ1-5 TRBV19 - TGTGCCAGTAGTCCCACCCCCGGACAGTTCTTAAATCAGCCCCAGCATTTT CASSPTPGQFLNQPQHF
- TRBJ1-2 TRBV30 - TGTGCCTGGAGCCCGAAAGGAGGCTATGGCTACACCTTC CAWSPKGGYGYTF
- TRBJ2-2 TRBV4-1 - TGCGCCAGCAGCCAAGATAACGGGTTCGGGGAGCTGTTTTTT CASSQDNGFGELFF
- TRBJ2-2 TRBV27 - TGTGCCAGCAGTTGGAAGCGGTCCGGGGGCGGGGAGCTGTTTTTT CASSWKRSGGGELFF
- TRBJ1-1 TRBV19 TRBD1 TGTGCCAGTAGTATTGAGACAGGGAGGAACACTGAAGCTTTCTTT CASSIETGRNTEAFF
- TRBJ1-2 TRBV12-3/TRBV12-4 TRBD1 TGTGCCAGCAGTTCGACAGGGAGAGGCTACACCTTC CASSSTGRGYTF
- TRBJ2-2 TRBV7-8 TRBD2 TGTGCCAGCAGCTTTACCGGGACTACAAACACCGGGGAGCTGTTTTTT CASSFTGTTNTGELFF
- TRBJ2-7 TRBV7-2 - TGTGCCAGCAGCTTTGTCCTCGGGGAATCCTACGAGCAGTACTTC CASSFVLGESYEQYF
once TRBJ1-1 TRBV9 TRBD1 TGTGCCAGCAGCGTAGTAAGGGACAGGGGGCAAGACACTGAAGCTTTCTTT CASSVVRDRGQDTEAFF
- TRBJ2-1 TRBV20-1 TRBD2 TGCAGTGCTAGTATGGGGACTAGCGGGAGTAATGAGCAGTTCTTC CSASMGTSGSNEQFF
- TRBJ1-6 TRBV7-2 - TGTGCCAGCAGCACCCAACGGGGGAGTAATTCACCCCTCCACTTT CASSTQRGSNSPLHF
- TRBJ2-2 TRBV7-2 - TGTGCCAGCAGCTTAGAGTGGCACGCGAACACCGGGGAGCTGTTTTTT CASSLEWHANTGELFF
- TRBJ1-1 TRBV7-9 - TGTGCCAGCAGCAGGACATTTAACACTGAAGCTTTCTTT CASSRTFNTEAFF
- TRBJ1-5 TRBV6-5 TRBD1 TGTGCCAGCAGGTGGGACAGGGGCAATCAGCCCCAGCATTTT CASRWDRGNQPQHF
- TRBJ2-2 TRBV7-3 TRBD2 TGTGCCAGCAGCCGGACTAGCGGGAGTACCGGGGAGCTGTTTTTT CASSRTSGSTGELFF